Listed below are T cell receptor beta chains from one sample, sequenced in a study of T cell responses to AZD1222 COVID-19 vaccine. Data came from immunoSEQ multiplex PCR; TCRdb stores just in-frame clones and leaves some out. The sample yields 85,000 to 100,000 clones, 90% to 95% seen once. The source was peripheral blood, collected 28 days after the second AZD1222 dose. The receptor set was obtained from an adult who received the AZD1222 COVID-19 vaccine. The CDR3 runs from the conserved cysteine through the conserved F or W. D genes are given only for firm matches. Expanded clones get a size class; other rows say once, few or many, or leave the size out.

TRBJ2-2 - - TRBV1 TGCACCAGCAGCCCCCCCAGCGGGATCGTCTCGGGGGAGCTGTTTTTT CTSSPPSGIVSGELFF
TRBJ1-1 - TRBD1 TRBV28 TGTGCCAGCAGTCGACAGGGTTGGACTGAAGCTTTCTTT CASSRQGWTEAFF
TRBJ1-5 - - TRBV5-3 TGTGCCAGAAGCTTGCGCGAAGGGACTTTCGTATATAGCAATCAGCCCCAGCATTTT CARSLREGTFVYSNQPQHF
TRBJ2-7 - TRBD1 TRBV28 TGTGCCAGCAGTTCGACAGGGGGCGGATACGAGCAGTACTTC CASSSTGGGYEQYF
TRBJ2-5 - TRBD2 TRBV30 TGTGCCGGCGGACTAGCGGGAGGGTCGGGTGGAGAGACCCAGTACTTC CAGGLAGGSGGETQYF
TRBJ1-2 once TRBD1 TRBV19 TGTGCCAGTAGTAACCCGGGACAGGCTTATGGCTACACCTTC CASSNPGQAYGYTF
TRBJ2-3 - - TRBV2 TGTGCCAGCAGTGAAGTCGGGGCAGATACGCAGTATTTT CASSEVGADTQYF
TRBJ2-7 - TRBD2 TRBV7-6 TGTGCCAGCAGCCAAAGAGGGACTAGCGGGTTTAGGAGCTCCTACGAGCAGTACTTC CASSQRGTSGFRSSYEQYF
TRBJ2-1 - - TRBV11-3 TGTGCCAGCAGCCGCGGGGTATTAGGTGGCGAGCAGTTCTTC CASSRGVLGGEQFF
TRBJ1-4 - - TRBV27 TGTGCCAGCAGTAGGGGGTTAGGTAATGAAAAACTGTTTTTT CASSRGLGNEKLFF
TRBJ2-1 - TRBD1 TRBV11-3 TGTGCCAGCAGCGGAACAGGGGGAAATGAGCAGTTCTTC CASSGTGGNEQFF
TRBJ1-2 few - TRBV11-2 TGTGCCAGCAGCCACCAGGGCGGGGGCTACTATGGCTACACCTTC CASSHQGGGYYGYTF
TRBJ2-3 once - TRBV11-2 TGTGCCAGCAGCTTTCAGGACACAGATACGCAGTATTTT CASSFQDTDTQYF
TRBJ2-7 - - TRBV19 TGTGCCAGTAGTGATTTTCAGGAACCCTACGAGCAGTACTTC CASSDFQEPYEQYF
TRBJ1-2 - - TRBV2 TGTGCCAGCAGTGAAGCTGGGACTAACTATGGCTACACCTTC CASSEAGTNYGYTF
TRBJ2-1 - - TRBV6-1 TGTGCCAGCAGTGAAATTTCAGGCTACAATGAGCAGTTCTTC CASSEISGYNEQFF
TRBJ1-1 once - TRBV6-2/TRBV6-3 TGTGCCAGCAGTTTGCTACGACGGGACACTGAAGCTTTCTTT CASSLLRRDTEAFF
TRBJ1-5 once - TRBV28 TGTGCCAGCAGTTTGGATAATAGCAATCAGCCCCAGCATTTT CASSLDNSNQPQHF
TRBJ2-1 - TRBD2 TRBV10-3 TGTGCCATCAGTATCTCGACTAGCGGGAATTACAATGAGCAGTTCTTC CAISISTSGNYNEQFF
TRBJ1-1 - - TRBV12-3/TRBV12-4 TGTGCCAGCACTATTCGGGGGGACACTGAAGCTTTCTTT CASTIRGDTEAFF
TRBJ2-1 - - TRBV12-3/TRBV12-4 TGTGCCAGCATAATTCAGGGGTACAATGAGCAGTTCTTC CASIIQGYNEQFF
TRBJ1-4 - - TRBV5-4 TGTGCCAGCAGCTTGGCCACGGGGAGGGCTAATGAAAAACTGTTTTTT CASSLATGRANEKLFF
TRBJ2-3 - - TRBV12-2 TGTGCAAGTCGCTTCAAAGGAGAGGGACTGGGGGCGGATACGCAGTATTTT CASRFKGEGLGADTQYF
TRBJ2-7 - TRBD1 TRBV30 TGTGCCTGGAGCTCCCCCGGACAGGGGGTCTACGAGCAGTACTTC CAWSSPGQGVYEQYF
TRBJ1-5 - - TRBV5-1 TGCGCCAGCCACTCGCGCCCCGATCAGCCCCAGCATTTT CASHSRPDQPQHF
TRBJ2-2 - - TRBV6-2/TRBV6-3 TGTGCCAGCAGTTCGGGGATGCGCACCGGGGAGCTGTTTTTT CASSSGMRTGELFF
TRBJ1-2 - - TRBV5-6 TGTGCCAGCAGCTTGGGGACCACGGTACACTATGGCTACACCTTC CASSLGTTVHYGYTF
TRBJ2-7 - - TRBV21-1 TGTGCCAGCAAAAAATATCGACTAGCGAATAGTTACGAGCAGTACTTC CASKKYRLANSYEQYF
TRBJ2-7 - - TRBV5-4 TGTGCCAGCAGCGGAGACAGTGCCGAGCAGTACTTC CASSGDSAEQYF
TRBJ2-1 - - TRBV29-1 TGCAGCGTTGGGGACAATGAGCAGTTCTTC CSVGDNEQFF
TRBJ2-1 - - TRBV2 TGTGCCAGCAGTGAGGGCAGGTACAATGAGCAGTTCTTC CASSEGRYNEQFF
TRBJ2-2 - - TRBV5-4 TGTGCCAGCAGCTTGGAGTTAGCGCACACCGGGGAGCTGTTTTTT CASSLELAHTGELFF
TRBJ2-3 - - TRBV7-9 TGTGCCAGCCATTGGGGGAGCACAGATACGCAGTATTTT CASHWGSTDTQYF
TRBJ1-4 - TRBD1 TRBV30 TGTGCCTGGAGTAGGGACAGGGTAGCAATACTGTTTTTT CAWSRDRVAILFF
TRBJ2-2 - - TRBV4-1 TGCGCCAGCAGCCATCCCTCGACAGACGCGAACACCGGGGAGCTGTTTTTT CASSHPSTDANTGELFF
TRBJ2-5 - - TRBV30 TGTGCCTGGAGTATACAGGCGGCGGGAGAGACCCAGTACTTC CAWSIQAAGETQYF
TRBJ2-2 - - TRBV6-5 TGTGCCAGCAGTTACTTGGGGTCACTACTCACCGGGGAGCTGTTTTTT CASSYLGSLLTGELFF
TRBJ2-1 - - TRBV7-8 TGTGCCAGCAGCCCACCCGGGAGAACAGACAATGAGCAGTTCTTC CASSPPGRTDNEQFF
TRBJ1-4 - TRBD1 TRBV15 TGTGCCACCAGCAGGTTGGGACAGGGGAATGAAAAACTGTTTTTT CATSRLGQGNEKLFF
TRBJ2-7 - - TRBV21-1 TGTGCCAGCAGCAAAAAGGGAGGACTAGCGGTCTCCTACGAGCAGTACTTC CASSKKGGLAVSYEQYF
TRBJ2-7 - - TRBV3-1/TRBV3-2 TGTGCCAGCAGCCCAAGCGCGGTAAACTACGAGCAGTACTTC CASSPSAVNYEQYF
TRBJ2-3 - TRBD2 TRBV29-1 TGCAGCGTTGAACTACTAGCGGGAGCAGCAGATACGCAGTATTTT CSVELLAGAADTQYF
TRBJ1-5 few - TRBV19 TGTGCCAGTAGTATAATGCCAGGGAGCAATCAGCCCCAGCATTTT CASSIMPGSNQPQHF
TRBJ2-2 few - TRBV5-5 TGTGCCAGCAGCTCCAGGATCTCGAACACCGGGGAGCTGTTTTTT CASSSRISNTGELFF